The T cell receptor (beta chain) described here comes from a study of T-cell reconstitution after alpha-beta-depleted transplantation in children. Molecular barcoding with unique molecular identifiers was used for the TCRbeta library. TCRdb re-called the PCR reads through MiXCR, storing one row per CDR3 protein. Of fewer than 750,000 distinct CDR3 sequences listed, roughly a quarter are singletons. Study-level points and caveats: Several hundred graft clones that had expanded were reportedly the source of alpha-beta T cells about two months after transplant. A year post-transplant, T-cell counts and diversity derived mostly from newly produced T cells.

In the case of this clonotype: Its antigen remains unknown.

The V segment lost 6 bases and the J segment 5 bases; nucleotides outside the gene matches: 17. CDR3 length equals 17 residues. The sequenced sample was PBMCs, obtained before TCRalphabeta/CD19-depleted stem cell transplant. The chain recombines TRBV12-3 or TRBV12-4 with TRBJ2-5; 8 bases map to TRBD2. This TCR derives from a boy under three years old with Wiskott-Aldrich syndrome, due to receive a stem cell transplant. CDR3 residues: CASRRESSGQTGETQYF. As DNA, the CDR3 is TGTGCCAGCAGGAGAGAATCTAGCGGGCAAACGGGGGAGACCCAGTACTTC.